This entry lists 28 T cell receptor beta chains sequenced from one sample in a study of shared clonotypes between healthy human individuals. CD8 cells classed as naive were CD45RO-negative and positively selected for CCR7, excluding terminally differentiated effector memory CD45RA+ cells. Sequencing was performed with immunoSEQ multiplex PCR; in TCRdb, only in-frame clones are kept and a portion is missing. The sample lists about 2.1 million clones, just under 95% occurring once. The sequenced sample consisted of naive CD8+ T cells from PBMCs. The receptor set was obtained from a man between 18 and 29 years old in good health. Some clones in this sample may be carry-over from other donors' samples.

V and J are TRBV10-3 and TRBJ2-2; 11 bases map to TRBD2. Trimming removed 3 bases from V and 5 bases from J; junction bases left unmatched: 8. This CDR3 spans 17 amino acids. Germline values: CDR1 ENHRY, CDR2 SYGVKD. The CDR3 sequence: CAISDPTSGKGTGELFF. CDR3 nucleotide sequence: TGTGCCATCAGTGACCCGACTAGCGGGAAAGGTACCGGGGAGCTGTTTTTT.

V gene TRBV28 combines with J gene TRBJ2-7, with D possibly TRBD2 on 5 matching bases. The CDR3 is made up of 17 amino acids. Germline V gives CDR1 MDHEN, CDR2 SYDVKM. V was cut by 7 bases and J by 2 bases, with 24 bases left in between. CDR3 nucleotides: TGTGCCAGCATCGCACACATCAGGACGGGGAATACCTACGAGCAGTACTTC. This gives the protein CASIAHIRTGNTYEQYF.

In its sample, this clone was seen once. The chain joins TRBV29-1 to TRBJ2-3; 9 positions match TRBD1. This CDR3 region has 18 residues. The germline V gene encodes CDR1 SQVTM and CDR2 ANQGSEA. V lost 0 bases, J lost 1 base, and 11 bases stayed unmatched. The CDR3 loop reads CSVEDPRDREFGTDTQYF. CDR3 sequence (DNA): TGCAGCGTTGAAGATCCTAGGGACAGGGAATTCGGCACAGATACGCAGTATTTT.

The rearrangement links TRBV11-2 to TRBJ2-2; D is uncertain. V gave up 2 bases and J gave up 6 bases, with 4 bases separating them. The germline gives CDR1 SGHAT, CDR2 FQNNGV. There are 12 residues in the CDR3. CDR3 region: CASSLSSGELFF. CDR3 DNA sequence: TGTGCCAGCAGCTTATCCTCCGGGGAGCTGTTTTTT.

The chain combines TRBV29-1 with TRBJ2-1, with TRBD2 matching over 7 bases. This CDR3 is built from 13 residues. Trimming at V came to 6 bases and at J to 4 bases, leaving 6 bases not matched to a gene. Germline V lookup: CDR1 SQVTM, CDR2 ANQGSEA. The DNA of the CDR3 is TGCAGCGTAATGAGCGGGGTATACAATGAGCAGTTCTTC. It translates to CSVMSGVYNEQFF.

The J gene is TRBJ1-4, the V gene TRBV19, with a weak D call TRBD1 (6 bases). The CDR3 has 16 residues. The germline V and J ends were trimmed by 6 bases and 3 bases, with 17 bases remaining between them. The V gene's germline CDR1 is LNHDA and CDR2 SQIVND (reference sequence). The CDR3: CASRTQGVGANEKLFF. In nucleotides, the CDR3 is TGTGCCAGTAGGACACAGGGCGTGGGAGCTAATGAAAAACTGTTTTTT.

This clone was counted a single time. The chain joins TRBV5-1 to TRBJ2-1, with 15 bases lining up with TRBD2. The CDR3 totals 16 residues. The V segment lost 4 bases and the J segment 7 bases; nucleotides outside the gene matches: 6. Germline V gene sequence: CDR1 SGHRS, CDR2 YFSETQ. The CDR3 sequence is CASSETGTSGGNEQFF. In DNA, the CDR3 is TGCGCCAGCAGCGAAACCGGGACTAGCGGGGGGAATGAGCAGTTCTTC.

The chain links TRBV21-1 to TRBJ1-5; TRBD1 is taken as the D call from the table, unchecked against the DNA. TRBV21-1 is an annotated pseudogene. CDR3 length: 17 residues. The CDR3 nucleotides read TGTGCCAGCAGCAAAGCGGGGGCCGGTCCGTTTAATCAGCCCCAGCATTTT. It specifies CASSKAGAGPFNQPQHF.

This chain links TRBV28 with TRBJ2-1; weak D call: TRBD2 (6 bases). Trimming stripped 6 bases from V and 9 bases from J, with 12 bases between. Germline lookup yields CDR1 MDHEN and CDR2 SYDVKM. This CDR3 is built from 12 residues. The CDR3, as DNA: TGTGCCAGCAGCGGCGGGATGACTGAGCAGTTCTTC. Amino acids: CASSGGMTEQFF.

Points on this clone: The identical CDR3 is also encoded by other nucleotide sequences in the sample. This chain uses TRBV7-9 with TRBJ1-1, with D maybe TRBD1 (6 bases). V lost 6 bases, J lost 1 base, and 6 bases lay in between. The germline CDR1 and CDR2 sequences are SEHNR and FQNEAQ (reference sequence). The CDR3 covers 12 residues. The CDR3 DNA reads TGTGCCAGCAGACAGGGGAACACTGAAGCTTTCTTT. It encodes CASRQGNTEAFF. The entire variable domain, with the rest obtained from reference TRBV7-9 and TRBJ1-1, is as follows: DTGVSQNPRHKITKRGQNVTFRCDPISEHNRLYWYRQTLGQGPEFLTYFQNEAQLEKSRLLSDRFSAERPKGSFSTLEIQRTEQGDSAMYLCASRQGNTEAFFGQGTRLTVV.

The chain uses TRBV7-8 and TRBJ2-1; TRBD1 matches 8 bases. This CDR3 comprises 14 residues. Germline V gene sequence: CDR1 SGHVS, CDR2 FQNEAQ. The trim removed 5 bases at V and 9 bases at J, leaving 9 bases unmatched. The DNA for the CDR3 is TGTGCCAGCAGCCTACGACAGGGGCGGAGTGAGCAGTTCTTC. Its protein product is CASSLRQGRSEQFF.

The V and J genes are TRBV4-1 and TRBJ2-3; TRBD1 or TRBD2 may be the D gene (6 bases each). The V gene lost 4 bases and the J gene lost 5 bases, with 16 bases spanning the gap. Germline V gives CDR1 MGHRA, CDR2 YSYEKL. The CDR3 runs to 15 residues. Written as DNA, the CDR3 is TGCGCCAGCAGCCCGGAGGGGGAAGGTGGAGATACGCAGTATTTT. Translated: CASSPEGEGGDTQYF.

CDR3 loop: CASTPGLAGGSPYEQYF. DNA for the CDR3: TGTGCCAGTACACCGGGACTAGCGGGAGGCTCCCCCTACGAGCAGTACTTC. V gene TRBV9 combines with J gene TRBJ2-7; 15 bases are shared with TRBD2. Trimming cost V 8 bases and J 2 bases; bases outside gene matches: 11. The CDR3 covers 17 residues. Looked up from germline, CDR1 is SGDLS and CDR2 is YYNGEE.

V is TRBV7-7 and J is TRBJ2-1; the match to TRBD2 covers 11 bases. CDR1 is SSHAT and CDR2 is FNYEAQ in the germline V gene (reference sequence). The CDR3 extends over 16 amino acids. After removal of 5 bases from V and 2 bases from J, the junction contained 5 bases not matched to a gene. CDR3 amino acids: CASSPILAGAYNEQFF. In DNA, the CDR3 is TGTGCCAGCAGCCCAATACTAGCGGGAGCCTACAATGAGCAGTTCTTC.

The V call is TRBV9, the J call TRBJ1-1; 7 bases line up with TRBD1. V dropped 0 bases and J dropped 5; count of bases not matched to a gene: 7. The V gene's germline CDR1 is SGDLS and CDR2 YYNGEE. The CDR3 is 15 amino acids. CDR3 in DNA: TGTGCCAGCAGCGTAGCTAGGTCAGGGGGGACTGAAGCTTTCTTT. Protein: CASSVARSGGTEAFF.

The chain has TRBV11-2 and TRBJ2-5, with D possibly TRBD1 on 6 matching bases. CDR1 is SGHAT, CDR2 FQNNGV, per germline. This CDR3 region has 16 residues. With 5 bases removed from V and 4 bases from J, the gap between germline ends came to 20 bases. This chain's CDR3 is CASSNVDRIPGETQYF. The DNA of the CDR3 is TGTGCCAGCAGCAACGTGGACAGAATTCCGGGAGAGACCCAGTACTTC.

This clone has a single count. The V call is TRBV7-8, the J call TRBJ1-4, with 11 bases identical to TRBD1. Germline values: CDR1 SGHVS, CDR2 FQNEAQ. The CDR3 extends over 15 amino acids. V was clipped by 5 bases and J by 17 bases; unmatched bases: 16. In nucleotides, the CDR3 is TGTGCCAGCAGCCCGGCCCGGACAGGGGGCGCAGGCACTTTTTTT. It encodes CASSPARTGGAGTFF.

This CDR3 is CSVEGYRGRYEQYF. Here the CDR3 DNA reads TGCAGCGTTGAAGGATACAGGGGACGCTACGAGCAGTACTTC. This chain uses TRBV29-1 with TRBJ2-7; TRBD1 matches at 7 bases. Germline trimming cut 1 base from V and 3 bases from J; bases unmatched to any gene: 6. This CDR3 contains 14 residues. Germline V gene data show CDR1 as SQVTM and CDR2 as ANQGSEA.

The gene calls are TRBV5-3 and TRBJ2-5, with 7 bases matching TRBD2. TRBV5-3 is filed as an ORF, its function uncertain. This CDR3 spans 13 amino acids. The J segment lost 2 bases and the V segment lost 8 bases, leaving 6 bases of the junction unmatched. CDR3 in DNA: TGTGCCAGGGCTACGGGACTACAAGAGACCCAGTACTTC. This gives the protein CARATGLQETQYF.

Comment on this clone: Other DNA sequences in the sample encode the same CDR3. The chain joins TRBV27 to TRBJ2-7; D might be TRBD2 (7 bases). Germline V lookup: CDR1 MNHEY, CDR2 SMNVEV (reference sequence). Between the trimmed V and J ends, which lost 3 bases and 2 bases, there was a span of 8 bases. This CDR3 contains 13 residues. CDR3 region: CASSLRGPYEQYF. CDR3 DNA: TGTGCCAGCAGTTTGCGGGGGCCCTACGAGCAGTACTTC.

The chain combines TRBV2 with TRBJ1-5; TRBD1 might be the D (6 bases). Germline assignment: CDR1 SNHLY and CDR2 FYNNEI. This CDR3 region has 15 residues. V lost 3 bases and J lost 3, with 12 bases in between. For the CDR3, the DNA is TGTGCCAGCAGTGATACAACAGGGTCCAATCAGCCCCAGCATTTT. Its translation is CASSDTTGSNQPQHF.

This chain uses TRBV2 with TRBJ1-1; possibly TRBD1 for D (6 bases). The length of the CDR3 is 14 residues. CDR1 is SNHLY, CDR2 FYNNEI, per germline. CDR3 DNA: TGTGCAGGCATACTGGGGGGGCGAGGCACTGAAGCTTTCTTT. Translation gives CAGILGGRGTEAFF.

The chain combines TRBV10-3 with TRBJ2-3; 7 bases are a match to TRBD2. The CDR3 covers 11 residues. Germline V gene lookup returns CDR1 ENHRY and CDR2 SYGVKD. The V segment lost 10 bases and the J segment 10 bases; nucleotides outside the gene matches: 8. CDR3 nucleotides: TGTGCCACCTACGGGGGGACTTCGCAGTATTTT. As protein: CATYGGTSQYF.

The chain couples TRBV6-4 to TRBJ1-2; D is possibly TRBD1 (6 bases). Per germline, CDR1 MRHNA and CDR2 SNTAGT. The CDR3 has 13 residues. Trimming left V 5 bases short and J 2 bases short, with 9 bases between. The CDR3 DNA follows: TGTGCCAGCAGTCCGGGACACAACTATGGCTACACCTTC. Residues: CASSPGHNYGYTF.

The chain carries TRBV6-1 and TRBJ2-1; D unclear. CDR1 is MNHNS, CDR2 SASEGT, per germline. V lost 2 bases, J lost 2 bases, and 10 bases lay in between. The CDR3 spans 15 residues. The chain's CDR3 is CASSEKGFPYNEQFF. The CDR3 coding sequence is TGTGCCAGCAGTGAAAAGGGTTTCCCCTACAATGAGCAGTTCTTC.

This rearrangement joins TRBV4-3 to TRBJ1-4; TRBD1 might be the D (6 bases). Trimming removed 4 bases at V and 0 bases at J, with 9 bases between. The germline gives CDR1 LGHNA, CDR2 YSLEER. The CDR3 runs 15 residues. CDR3 loop: CASSRTAATNEKLFF. DNA for the CDR3: TGCGCCAGCAGCCGGACAGCTGCAACTAATGAAAAACTGTTTTTT.

The chain carries TRBV7-9 and TRBJ2-5, with 12 bases fitting TRBD2. The CDR3 sequence is 17 residues long. Per the germline V gene, CDR1 is SEHNR and CDR2 is FQNEAQ (reference sequence). The J segment lost 1 base and the V segment lost 5 bases, leaving 8 bases of the junction unmatched. The DNA of the CDR3 is TGTGCCAGCAGCCCAGGGGCTAGCGGGAGGGTCCAAGAGACCCAGTACTTC. Residues: CASSPGASGRVQETQYF.

The V call is TRBV7-3, the J call TRBJ2-6; 10 positions agree with TRBD1. After removal of 6 bases from V and 0 bases from J, the junction contained 5 bases not matched to a gene. CDR3 length equals 17 residues. Germline V CDR1 and CDR2: SGHTA, FQGTGA. The CDR3 loop reads CASRRWDRGSGANVLTF. The CDR3 nucleotides are TGTGCCAGCAGGCGGTGGGACAGGGGCTCTGGGGCCAACGTCCTGACTTTC.